This passage covers 25 T cell receptor beta chains from one sample sequenced in a study of CD8+ T cells in alopecia areata. Following RNA extraction, reverse transcription yielded cDNA that acted as the sequencing template. Libraries were prepared by immunoSEQ multiplex PCR; TCRdb keeps only in-frame clonotypes and omits some of them. The repertoire holds some 190,000 clones, with under 80% as singletons. The treatment here: oral pan-JAK inhibitor, 5-10 mg twice daily. The source was CD4+ T cells sorted from blood, collected at roughly week 49, from a patient treated with tofacitinib. The receptors were sampled from a human donor with alopecia areata.

This chain joins TRBV29-1 and TRBJ2-2; D could derive from TRBD1 or TRBD2 (5 bases each). This CDR3 contains 15 residues. V shed 7 bases and J shed 4 bases, with 19 bases lying between them. CDR1 is SQVTM and CDR2 is ANQGSEA in the germline V gene. CDR3 coding DNA: TGCAGCGCGGAACGCCCTCCGAGGGGCACCGGGGAGCTGTTTTTT. Its protein is CSAERPPRGTGELFF.

This clone showed up just once. This chain connects TRBV6-6 to TRBJ1-6, with TRBD1 identical over 7 bases. Losses at the gene ends were 6 bases for V and 7 bases for J; bases not matched to a gene: 12. The germline V gene encodes CDR1 MNHNY and CDR2 SVGAGI (reference sequence). This CDR3 spans 16 amino acids. The CDR3 loop reads CASRDGGGAWNSPLHF. In DNA, the CDR3 is TGTGCCAGCAGGGACGGAGGGGGCGCTTGGAATTCACCCCTCCACTTT.

As for this clone: This CDR3 is also generated by other DNA sequences in the sample. The chain has TRBV5-6 and TRBJ2-7; D gene ambiguous. CDR1 and CDR2 from the germline V gene are SGHDT and YYEEEE. There are 13 residues in the CDR3. Trimming shortened V by 4 bases and J by 1 base, and 9 bases separated the two germline ends. CDR3 DNA sequence: TGTGCCAGCAGCCCGACAAGATCCTACGAGCAGTACTTC. Its translation is CASSPTRSYEQYF.

This clone showed up many times. The rearrangement joins TRBV4-1 to TRBJ1-5; D is undetermined. V was clipped by 3 bases and J by 0 bases, with 21 bases between them. Germline CDR1 MGHRA, CDR2 YSYEKL. This CDR3 comprises 19 residues. This CDR3 is CASSHPPSQPRYSNQPQHF. DNA for the CDR3: TGCGCCAGCAGCCACCCCCCGTCGCAGCCCAGGTATAGCAATCAGCCCCAGCATTTT.

This clone was seen a single time. The chain has TRBV11-2 and TRBJ2-3; D not certain. V gave up 5 bases and J gave up 5 bases, with 5 bases separating them. The germline V gene has CDR1 SGHAT and CDR2 FQNNGV. There are 11 residues in the CDR3. CDR3 in amino acids: CASSPQDTQYF. In DNA form, the CDR3 reads TGTGCCAGCAGCCCTCAAGATACGCAGTATTTT.

V gene TRBV30 combines with J gene TRBJ2-6; D gene uncertain. Trimming cost V 0 bases and J 9 bases, with 21 bases left between them. The CDR3 is 17 residues long. Germline V gene sequence: CDR1 GTSNPN, CDR2 SVGIG (reference sequence). CDR3 residues: CAWSVVRDTLGGNVLTF. The CDR3 coding sequence is TGTGCCTGGAGTGTCGTCCGCGACACTTTAGGCGGCAACGTCCTGACTTTC. Filled out from reference TRBV30 and TRBJ2-6, the complete variable domain reads SQTIHQWPATLVQPVGSPLSLECTVEGTSNPNLYWYRQAAGRGLQLLFYSVGIGQISSEVPQNLSASRPQDRQFILSSKKLLLSDSGFYLCAWSVVRDTLGGNVLTFGAGSRLTVL.

This clone was counted between two and nine times. The chain uses TRBV2 and TRBJ2-3, with D hard to call. V shed 7 bases and J shed 5 bases, with 7 bases lying between them. The CDR3 has 11 amino acids. Germline CDR1 SNHLY, CDR2 FYNNEI. Written as DNA, the CDR3 is TGTGCCAGCACTACTAAAGATACGCAGTATTTT. Translation: CASTTKDTQYF.

This clone was seen a handful of times. V gene TRBV29-1 combines with J gene TRBJ2-7, with D perhaps TRBD1 or TRBD2 (5 bases each). The CDR3 length is 12 residues. The ends were cut back, 2 bases at V and 6 bases at J, with 11 bases in the middle. Germline V lookup: CDR1 SQVTM, CDR2 ANQGSEA. The CDR3 DNA sequence: TGCAGCGTTGAATGGGGGAACCTCGAGCAGTACTTC. Translating gives CSVEWGNLEQYF.

The rearrangement links TRBV29-1 to TRBJ2-3; 7 bases align to TRBD2. Trimming at V came to 8 bases and at J to 4 bases, leaving 6 bases not matched to a gene. Germline CDR1 SQVTM, CDR2 ANQGSEA. The CDR3 is 12 amino acids. The CDR3 protein is CSTRTSADTQYF. CDR3 in DNA: TGCAGCACTCGGACTAGTGCAGATACGCAGTATTTT.

As to this clone: The sample carries other DNA sequences with the same CDR3. V and J are TRBV27 and TRBJ1-2; tentatively, D is TRBD1 (5 bases). V lost 3 bases, J lost 7 bases, and 9 bases lay in between. Germline V gene data show CDR1 as MNHEY and CDR2 as SMNVEV (reference sequence). CDR3 length equals 12 residues. CDR3 amino acids: CASSFTGGGYTF. CDR3 in DNA: TGTGCCAGCAGTTTTACGGGGGGTGGCTACACCTTC.

The chain uses TRBV5-1 and TRBJ2-4; D gene unclear. CDR1 and CDR2 from the germline V gene are SGHRS and YFSETQ. This CDR3 contains 13 residues. The V gene lost 0 bases and the J gene lost 7 bases, with 8 bases spanning the gap. The CDR3 nucleotides read TGCGCCAGCAGCTTGGGTACCGGGAACATTCAGTACTTC. As protein: CASSLGTGNIQYF.

This clone was observed a handful of times. This sequence joins TRBV19 and TRBJ1-6, with TRBD1 matching 11 bases. Germline lookup yields CDR1 LNHDA and CDR2 SQIVND (reference sequence). V lost 7 bases and J lost 9; bases outside the gene matches: 8. This CDR3 spans 15 amino acids. CDR3 loop: CASTMDRGRSSPLHF. The CDR3 region has the DNA TGTGCCAGTACTATGGACAGGGGGCGATCTTCACCCCTCCACTTT.

This clone showed up just a few times. The chain recombines TRBV30 with TRBJ1-5; a weak D match, TRBD1 (6 bases). Between the trimmed V and J ends, which lost 3 bases and 7 bases, there was a span of 16 bases. Germline CDR1 and CDR2: GTSNPN and SVGIG (reference sequence). CDR3 length equals 14 residues. CDR3 region: CAWSRDTARQPQHF. The CDR3 DNA reads as TGTGCCTGGAGCCGGGACACCGCTCGACAGCCCCAGCATTTT.

This clone was found a few times. In DNA, the CDR3 is TGCGCCAGCAGCTTGGCCTCGTACAGGGGAGATAGCACAGATACGCAGTATTTT. This codes for CASSLASYRGDSTDTQYF. This chain uses TRBV5-1 with TRBJ2-3, with 7 bases matching TRBD1. J lost 0 bases, V lost 0 bases, and 10 bases had no gene match. Germline V gives CDR1 SGHRS, CDR2 YFSETQ. There are 18 residues in the CDR3.

This clone was observed once. The CDR3 here is CASSLATGGSYEQYF. CDR3 DNA sequence: TGTGCCAGCAGCTTAGCCACTGGGGGCTCCTACGAGCAGTACTTC. The genes are TRBV7-8 and TRBJ2-7; TRBD1 or TRBD2 may be the D gene (5 bases each). Per germline, CDR1 SGHVS and CDR2 FQNEAQ. CDR3 length: 15 residues. V lost 0 bases and J lost 0, with 9 bases in between.

V usage is TRBV5-1 and J usage is TRBJ1-2; D gene uncertain. Trimming removed 2 bases from V and 0 bases from J, with 11 bases in between. CDR3 length: 15 amino acids. Per germline, CDR1 SGHRS and CDR2 YFSETQ. The CDR3 sequence: CASSLGQATNYGYTF. DNA for the CDR3: TGCGCCAGCAGCTTAGGGCAGGCTACTAACTATGGCTACACCTTC.

This clone showed up just once. CDR3: CSATGILDEKLFF. In DNA form, the CDR3 reads TGCAGCGCAACAGGGATTCTTGATGAAAAACTGTTTTTT. The V and J genes are TRBV29-1 and TRBJ1-4, with D perhaps TRBD1 (6 bases). CDR3 length equals 13 residues. Looked up from germline, CDR1 is SQVTM and CDR2 is ANQGSEA. Trimming stripped 7 bases from V and 6 bases from J, with 15 bases between.

The chain links TRBV29-1 to TRBJ1-6; 7 nucleotides match TRBD1. Trimming at V came to 6 bases and at J to 10 bases, leaving 6 bases not matched to a gene. The germline CDR1 and CDR2 sequences are SQVTM and ANQGSEA. This CDR3 has 12 amino acids. In DNA, the CDR3 is TGCAGCGTACAGGGGTGGGTGTCACCCCTCCACTTT. Amino acid sequence: CSVQGWVSPLHF. Together with reference TRBV29-1 and TRBJ1-6, the CDR3 gives the full variable domain: SAVISQKPSRDICQRGTSLTIQCQVDSQVTMMFWYRQQPGQSLTLIATANQGSEATYESGFVIDKFPISRPNLTFSTLTVSNMSPEDSSIYLCSVQGWVSPLHFGNGTRLTVT.

The rearrangement links TRBV5-1 to TRBJ1-1; no clear D. With 4 bases removed from V and 1 base from J, the gap between germline ends came to 8 bases. The CDR3 extends over 13 amino acids. From germline, CDR1 is SGHRS and CDR2 YFSETQ. CDR3 nucleotide sequence: TGCGCCAGCAGCCCTATACAGAACACTGAAGCTTTCTTT. Amino acid sequence: CASSPIQNTEAFF.

This clone is a singleton in its sample. The gene calls are TRBV25-1 and TRBJ1-1; maybe TRBD1 (5 bases). The CDR3 length is 13 residues. Germline CDR1 MGHDK, CDR2 SYGVNS. V was shortened by 3 bases and J by 1 base, with 6 bases between the two germline ends. The CDR3 loop is CASSEGPNTEAFF. The CDR3 DNA sequence: TGTGCCAGCAGTGAGGGGCCGAACACTGAAGCTTTCTTT.

The chain links TRBV29-1 to TRBJ2-3; D is ambiguous. The V end lost 4 bases, the J end lost 3 bases, and 14 bases lay between the germline ends. This CDR3 contains 14 residues. The germline gives CDR1 SQVTM, CDR2 ANQGSEA. The CDR3: CSVGTRLVTDTQYF. For the CDR3, the DNA is TGCAGCGTTGGTACAAGATTGGTAACAGATACGCAGTATTTT.

This clone was detected only a few times. This rearrangement joins TRBV6-5 to TRBJ1-1; 8 nucleotides match TRBD1. Germline loops: CDR1 MNHEY, CDR2 SVGAGI. The trim removed 2 bases at V and 4 bases at J, leaving 3 bases unmatched. This CDR3 region has 14 residues. The CDR3 coding sequence is TGTGCCAGCAGTTACGGACAGGGCTTCACTGAAGCTTTCTTT. It codes for CASSYGQGFTEAFF.

V and J are TRBV4-1 and TRBJ1-4; 7 nucleotides line up with TRBD1. J was trimmed by 5 bases and V by 10 bases; bases with no gene match: 7. This CDR3 contains 13 residues. CDR1 is MGHRA and CDR2 is YSYEKL in the germline V gene. DNA of the CDR3: TGCGCCACTGCGGGACAGACGAATGAAAAACTGTTTTTT. It yields the protein CATAGQTNEKLFF.

This clone appeared a few times. The chain recombines TRBV5-1 with TRBJ2-5; 7 bases are a match to TRBD1. Germline V gene lookup returns CDR1 SGHRS and CDR2 YFSETQ. V lost 4 bases, J lost 2 bases, and 2 bases stayed unmatched. This CDR3 comprises 13 residues. The CDR3 is CASSDRDQETQYF. For the CDR3, the DNA is TGCGCCAGCAGCGACAGGGATCAAGAGACCCAGTACTTC.

The gene calls are TRBV7-6 and TRBJ2-7; a possible D gene is TRBD1 (6 bases). This CDR3 is built from 13 residues. Trimming stripped 3 bases from V and 5 bases from J, with 11 bases between. The germline gives CDR1 SGHVS, CDR2 FNYEAQ. CDR3 in amino acids: CASSFQGRDEQYF. In DNA, the CDR3 is TGTGCCAGCAGCTTTCAGGGGAGAGACGAGCAGTACTTC.